Listed below are T cell receptor beta chains from one sample, sequenced in a study of control samples from healthy donors and cancer patients. Profiling relied on immunoSEQ multiplex PCR, and the TCRdb table lists in-frame clones only, not all of them. Of roughly 55,000 clones in the sample, approximately 91% were seen once. Sequences were obtained from blood. All receptors come from a man aged 50 to 60 in good health. Both conserved end residues are part of each CDR3. The order of the fields is J gene, CDR3 length, D gene, clone size, V gene, CDR3 protein, CDR3 DNA. The D gene is left open where the match is weak. The size entry is marked missing in some rows and otherwise reads once, few, many or a size class.

>TRBJ1-3|15|TRBD1|NA|TRBV6-5
CASTRDRDSGNTIYF
TGTGCCAGCACCCGGGACAGGGACTCTGGAAACACCATATATTTT
>TRBJ1-1|15|NA|NA|TRBV2
CASSVQGSTATEAFF
TGTGCCAGCAGTGTTCAGGGGTCGACGGCGACTGAAGCTTTCTTT
>TRBJ2-7|18|TRBD2|NA|TRBV5-1
CASSPRSLAGVWAYEQYF
TGCGCCAGCAGCCCTAGGTCGCTAGCGGGAGTCTGGGCCTACGAGCAGTACTTC
>TRBJ2-1|13|TRBD1|NA|TRBV7-3
CASSSTGFDEQFF
TGTGCCAGCAGCTCGACAGGGTTCGATGAGCAGTTCTTC
>TRBJ2-7|13|NA|NA|TRBV6-5
CASSRILGYEQYF
TGTGCCAGCAGCAGGATACTGGGCTACGAGCAGTACTTC
>TRBJ2-3|14|NA|NA|TRBV7-3
CASSLTGTADTQYF
TGTGCCAGCAGCTTAACGGGGACCGCAGATACGCAGTATTTT
>TRBJ1-6|13|TRBD1|NA|TRBV30
CAWGQGANSPLHF
TGTGCCTGGGGACAGGGGGCGAATTCACCCCTCCACTTT
>TRBJ2-1|14|TRBD2|NA|TRBV7-2
CASSLVREGIEQFF
TGTGCCAGCAGCTTAGTTAGGGAGGGTATTGAGCAGTTCTTC
>TRBJ2-2|17|TRBD2|NA|TRBV4-2
CASSQEGAGAYTGELFF
TGTGCCAGCAGCCAAGAGGGAGCGGGAGCGTACACCGGGGAGCTGTTTTTT
>TRBJ2-1|17|TRBD1|NA|TRBV24-1
CATSDPGTATSYNEQFF
TGTGCCACCAGTGATCCCGGGACAGCGACGTCCTACAATGAGCAGTTCTTC
>TRBJ2-5|15|TRBD2|NA|TRBV30
CAWVLLAGSVKTQYF
TGTGCCTGGGTCCTTCTAGCGGGATCTGTAAAGACCCAGTACTTC
>TRBJ2-3|12|NA|NA|TRBV9
CASSLSTDTQYF
TGTGCCAGTAGTCTTAGCACAGATACGCAGTATTTT
>TRBJ2-6|16|NA|NA|TRBV28
CASRSGQGSGANVLTF
TGTGCCAGCAGGTCGGGACAAGGCTCTGGGGCCAACGTCCTGACTTTC
>TRBJ1-1|14|NA|NA|TRBV19
CASSPGPWNTEAFF
TGTGCCAGTAGTCCCGGGCCTTGGAACACTGAAGCTTTCTTT
>TRBJ1-5|15|NA|NA|TRBV11-2
CASSLTAGGNQPQHF
TGTGCCAGCAGCTTAACCGCAGGGGGCAATCAGCCCCAGCATTTT
>TRBJ2-4|12|NA|NA|TRBV11-2
CASSLSGNIQYF
TGTGCCAGCAGCCTTAGCGGAAACATTCAGTACTTC
>TRBJ1-5|17|TRBD1|NA|TRBV19
CASVPGQVFSGNQPQHF
TGTGCCAGTGTTCCGGGACAGGTCTTCTCAGGGAATCAGCCCCAGCATTTT
>TRBJ1-5|15|NA|NA|TRBV27
CASSDGTVSNQPQHF
TGTGCCAGCAGTGACGGGACGGTTAGCAATCAGCCCCAGCATTTT
>TRBJ1-5|15|NA|NA|TRBV7-2
CASSEGRYSNQPQHF
TGTGCCAGCAGTGAGGGCAGATATAGCAATCAGCCCCAGCATTTT
>TRBJ2-7|15|TRBD2|NA|TRBV11-2
CASRPPGLALYEQYF
TGTGCCAGCAGGCCTCCGGGACTAGCGTTGTACGAGCAGTACTTC
>TRBJ2-3|11|NA|NA|TRBV10-1
CASSGRDTQYF
TGCGCCAGCAGTGGTAGGGATACGCAGTATTTT
>TRBJ1-5|14|NA|NA|TRBV28
CATMPLHSNQPQHF
TGTGCCACCATGCCCCTCCATAGCAATCAGCCCCAGCATTTT
>TRBJ2-5|16|NA|NA|TRBV5-5
CASSLRTELVQETQYF
TGTGCCAGCAGCCTACGGACAGAGTTGGTACAAGAGACCCAGTACTTC
>TRBJ1-4|12|NA|NA|TRBV2
CATTPGREKLFF
TGTGCCACGACTCCTGGACGAGAAAAACTGTTTTTT
>TRBJ2-1|12|NA|once|TRBV28
CASSLRWNEQFF
TGTGCCAGCAGTTTAAGGTGGAATGAGCAGTTCTTC
>TRBJ1-1|13|NA|NA|TRBV6-2/TRBV6-3
CASRYRLDTEAFF
TGTGCCAGCAGGTACAGGCTCGACACTGAAGCTTTCTTT
>TRBJ2-3|17|TRBD1|NA|TRBV11-2
CASSWIRDRAPTDTQYF
TGTGCCAGCAGCTGGATTCGGGACAGGGCCCCCACAGATACGCAGTATTTT
>TRBJ1-4|11|NA|NA|TRBV6-5
CASSFGEKLFF
TGTGCCAGCAGCTTTGGGGAAAAACTGTTTTTT
>TRBJ2-1|14|TRBD2|NA|TRBV19
CASRSGRAGDEQFF
TGTGCCAGTAGGAGCGGGAGGGCCGGTGATGAGCAGTTCTTC
>TRBJ2-3|16|NA|NA|TRBV7-2
CASSDSEVFYTDTQYF
TGTGCCAGCAGCGATAGTGAGGTATTTTACACAGATACGCAGTATTTT
>TRBJ1-4|13|NA|few|TRBV28
CASKEGSNEKLFF
TGTGCCAGCAAGGAAGGGTCTAATGAAAAACTGTTTTTT
>TRBJ2-1|17|NA|NA|TRBV11-2
CASSGWDSQYSYNEQFF
TGTGCCAGCAGCGGTTGGGACTCCCAATACTCCTACAATGAGCAGTTCTTC